The 26 T cell receptor beta chains given below trace back to one sample, sequenced in a study of monozygotic twins with cystic fibrosis. TCRdb's copy holds only in-frame clones and misses some; the assay was immunoSEQ multiplex PCR. The sample holds some 14,000 clones; 90% to 95% are singletons and the top ten take 9% to 9.5%. Material for sequencing was blood. The receptors originated from a girl aged 2 to 10 with cystic fibrosis.

The genes are TRBV6-6 and TRBJ2-7; a weak D match, TRBD1 (5 bases). CDR1 and CDR2 (germline): MNHNY, SVGAGI (reference sequence). V was shortened by 2 bases and J by 3 bases, with 17 bases between the two germline ends. The CDR3 runs 16 residues. In DNA form, the CDR3 reads TGTGCCAGCAGTTACGGGGCGGTCATTGGAAGCTACGAGCAGTACTTC. It codes for CASSYGAVIGSYEQYF.

The chain is built from TRBV9 and TRBJ2-2; D is possibly TRBD2 (6 bases). CDR1 and CDR2 (germline): SGDLS, YYNGEE. Trimming took off 3 bases at V and 2 bases at J, with 17 bases between the two ends. This CDR3 has 17 residues. CDR3 protein: CASSDAYGSPNTGELFF. In nucleotides, the CDR3 is TGTGCCAGCAGCGACGCTTACGGGAGTCCCAACACCGGGGAGCTGTTTTTT.

V is TRBV11-2 and J is TRBJ1-1; possible D gene TRBD1, 5 bases. There are 15 residues in the CDR3. The germline CDR1 and CDR2 sequences are SGHAT and FQNNGV. V was trimmed by 1 base and J by 1 base, leaving 10 bases between them. CDR3 loop: CASSLGQGWNTEAFF. The CDR3 region has the DNA TGTGCCAGCAGCTTAGGTCAGGGATGGAACACTGAAGCTTTCTTT.

The rearrangement uses TRBV4-2 and TRBJ1-4; possibly TRBD1 for D (5 bases). Germline loops: CDR1 LGHNA, CDR2 YNFKEQ. This CDR3 is built from 16 residues. Trimming removed 4 bases from V and 8 bases from J, with 20 bases in between. This chain's CDR3 is CASSPLLPGEGEKLFF. CDR3 coding DNA: TGTGCCAGCAGCCCTCTTCTACCGGGGGAGGGAGAAAAACTGTTTTTT.

The chain is built from TRBV7-9 and TRBJ2-7; D not resolved. The V end lost 2 bases, the J end lost 1 base, and 0 bases lay between the germline ends. The germline V gene encodes CDR1 SEHNR and CDR2 FQNEAQ (reference sequence). CDR3 length: 11 residues. CDR3 DNA sequence: TGTGCCAGCAGCTTATCCTACGAGCAGTACTTC. Translated: CASSLSYEQYF. Complete variable domain (other parts from reference TRBV7-9 and TRBJ2-7): DTGVSQNPRHKITKRGQNVTFRCDPISEHNRLYWYRQTLGQGPEFLTYFQNEAQLEKSRLLSDRFSAERPKGSFSTLEIQRTEQGDSAMYLCASSLSYEQYFGPGTRLTVT.

The CDR3 bases are TGTGCCAGAAGCCCTGTCAGTTGGGGCACTGAAGCTTTCTTT. Translation gives CARSPVSWGTEAFF. This chain links TRBV5-3 with TRBJ1-1; D gene unclear. TRBV5-3 is filed as an ORF, its function uncertain. Trimming left V 4 bases short and J 4 bases short, with 14 bases between. CDR3 length: 14 amino acids.

The chain links TRBV27 to TRBJ2-5; D unresolved. Trimming took 4 bases from V and 4 from J, leaving 16 bases between them. The length of the CDR3 is 15 residues. Germline V gives CDR1 MNHEY, CDR2 SMNVEV (reference sequence). The CDR3 DNA reads as TGTGCCAGCAGTTCCTCACCGGGTGGGCTAGAGACCCAGTACTTC. The encoded protein is CASSSSPGGLETQYF.

The chain couples TRBV12-5 to TRBJ2-7; 11 bases match TRBD1. Germline assignment: CDR1 LGHNT and CDR2 FRNRAP. This CDR3 contains 13 residues. The V and J ends lost 6 bases and 8 bases, in that order; junction bases with no gene match: 6. CDR3 in amino acids: CASGRDRGTQQYF. CDR3 sequence (DNA): TGTGCTAGTGGCCGGGACAGGGGGACACAGCAGTACTTC.

This clone was detected once. The V call is TRBV4-3, the J call TRBJ2-1, with D unresolved. The V and J ends lost 1 base and 7 bases respectively, with 5 bases between them. Germline assignment: CDR1 LGHNA and CDR2 YSLEER. The CDR3 has 12 amino acids. The CDR3 bases are TGCGCCAGCAGCCAAGCAATGAATGAGCAGTTCTTC. Translation gives CASSQAMNEQFF.

This chain links TRBV6-4 with TRBJ2-2; a weak D match, TRBD2 (5 bases). V lost 8 bases to trimming and J lost 5 bases, with 15 bases between them. Looked up from germline, CDR1 is MRHNA and CDR2 is SNTAGT. The CDR3 spans 14 residues. The CDR3 sequence is CASSTTPGTGELFF. CDR3 nucleotide sequence: TGTGCCAGCTCGACCACCCCGGGGACCGGGGAGCTGTTTTTT.

J is TRBJ2-5 and V is TRBV7-2; D is undetermined. Trimming took off 3 bases at V and 0 bases at J, with 8 bases between the two ends. Germline CDR1 and CDR2: SGHTA and FQGNSA. The CDR3 is made up of 14 amino acids. The CDR3 sequence: CASSLAAYQETQYF. The CDR3 DNA is TGTGCCAGCAGCTTGGCAGCGTACCAAGAGACCCAGTACTTC.

This clone appeared a single time. The rearrangement uses TRBV6-1 and TRBJ2-7, with unresolved D. The ends were cut back, 6 bases at V and 3 bases at J, with 9 bases in the middle. Germline-derived CDR1 and CDR2 are MNHNS and SASEGT. The CDR3 spans 12 residues. CDR3 in amino acids: CASSPLSYEQYF. DNA for the CDR3: TGTGCCAGCAGCCCTTTGAGCTACGAGCAGTACTTC.

V and J are TRBV11-3 and TRBJ2-1; D unclear. This CDR3 region has 13 residues. CDR1 and CDR2 (germline): SGHNT, YENEEA. V lost 0 bases and J lost 4, with 4 bases in between. DNA for the CDR3: TGTGCCAGCAGCTTAGACAGTTACAATGAGCAGTTCTTC. Its translation is CASSLDSYNEQFF.

V is TRBV7-9 and J is TRBJ1-1; D gene uncertain. In germline, CDR1 is SEHNR, CDR2 FQNEAQ (reference sequence). This CDR3 spans 18 amino acids. Trimming left V 4 bases short and J 1 base short, with 22 bases between. The CDR3, as DNA: TGTGCCAGCAGCTCCCTACTCATCGTTCCGATTCAGAACACTGAAGCTTTCTTT. This translates into CASSSLLIVPIQNTEAFF.

The chain links TRBV6-6 to TRBJ2-7; D unclear. CDR1 is MNHNY, CDR2 SVGAGI, per germline (reference sequence). Trimming removed 5 bases at V and 7 bases at J, with 9 bases between. The CDR3 extends over 11 amino acids. The CDR3 loop reads CASSTIVEQYF. In DNA form, the CDR3 reads TGTGCCAGCAGTACAATTGTGGAGCAGTACTTC.

The J gene is TRBJ2-7, the V gene TRBV25-1; no definite D call. This CDR3 is 12 amino acids long. The germline V gene encodes CDR1 MGHDK and CDR2 SYGVNS. Trimming pared 1 base from V and 7 bases from J, leaving 8 bases between. The CDR3 nucleotides read TGTGCCAGCAGTGAATTAATTGGGGAGCAGTACTTC. Its translation is CASSELIGEQYF.

V and J are TRBV28 and TRBJ1-1; D gene uncertain. This CDR3 comprises 11 residues. CDR1 is MDHEN and CDR2 is SYDVKM in the germline V gene. The V end was cut by 6 bases, the J end by 6 bases, with 8 bases between. As DNA, the CDR3 is TGTGCCAGCAGAGGACGGCCTGAAGCTTTCTTT. It yields the protein CASRGRPEAFF.

The gene calls are TRBV19 and TRBJ2-7, with 7 positions matching TRBD2. The CDR3 spans 17 residues. V dropped 11 bases and J dropped 7; count of bases not matched to a gene: 26. Germline CDR1 and CDR2: LNHDA and SQIVND (reference sequence). The CDR3 loop reads CASPTARLREGPPEQYF. The CDR3 region has the DNA TGTGCCTCCCCTACCGCGAGACTCAGGGAGGGACCTCCGGAGCAGTACTTC.

The rearrangement uses TRBV4-1 and TRBJ1-3; D is possibly TRBD1 (5 bases). The ends were cut back, 3 bases at V and 0 bases at J, with 15 bases in the middle. Germline CDR1 and CDR2: MGHRA and YSYEKL. The CDR3 consists of 17 residues. As DNA, the CDR3 is TGCGCCAGCAGCCATCCAGCCAAGGGGAACTCTGGAAACACCATATATTTT. This codes for CASSHPAKGNSGNTIYF.

The chain has TRBV7-9 and TRBJ2-4; 11 bases agree with TRBD2. Germline lookup yields CDR1 SEHNR and CDR2 FQNEAQ (reference sequence). CDR3 length: 17 amino acids. Losses at the gene ends were 0 bases for V and 6 bases for J; bases not matched to a gene: 7. The CDR3 bases are TGTGCCAGCAGCTTAGCCCCGGGACTAGCGGTGGGAAACATTCAGTACTTC. It encodes CASSLAPGLAVGNIQYF. The full variable domain, rest sourced from reference TRBV7-9 and TRBJ2-4, is DTGVSQNPRHKITKRGQNVTFRCDPISEHNRLYWYRQTLGQGPEFLTYFQNEAQLEKSRLLSDRFSAERPKGSFSTLEIQRTEQGDSAMYLCASSLAPGLAVGNIQYFGAGTRLSVL.

The chain carries TRBV2 and TRBJ2-6, with TRBD1 as a possible D gene (6 bases). V lost 10 bases and J 0 bases, leaving 22 bases between the germline ends. Looked up from germline, CDR1 is SNHLY and CDR2 is FYNNEI. The CDR3 contains 18 residues. CDR3 sequence (DNA): TGTGCCATCCTAGCCAGGGGCGTAAGAAGCTCTGGGGCCAACGTCCTGACTTTC. It yields the protein CAILARGVRSSGANVLTF.

The rearrangement uses TRBV6-5 and TRBJ2-7; TRBD2 agrees at 11 bases. CDR3 length: 15 residues. Germline assignment: CDR1 MNHEY and CDR2 SVGAGI. The V and J ends lost 6 bases and 0 bases, in that order; junction bases with no gene match: 4. The CDR3 nucleotides are TGTGCCAGCAGACCCGGGACTAGCGGCTCCTACGAGCAGTACTTC. This gives the protein CASRPGTSGSYEQYF.

J is TRBJ2-3 and V is TRBV2, with TRBD2 as a possible D gene (6 bases). Germline assignment: CDR1 SNHLY and CDR2 FYNNEI. The ends were cut back, 0 bases at V and 2 bases at J, with 12 bases in the middle. The CDR3 contains 16 residues. The CDR3 sequence is CASSEAGLQNTDTQYF. The CDR3 nucleotides read TGTGCCAGCAGTGAAGCGGGACTTCAGAACACAGATACGCAGTATTTT.

The rearrangement joins TRBV7-2 to TRBJ2-3; D is unclear. Trimming stripped 0 bases from V and 6 bases from J, with 13 bases between. The CDR3 has 15 residues. Germline values: CDR1 SGHTA, CDR2 FQGNSA. The CDR3 sequence is CASSLALPNQDTQYF. In DNA, the CDR3 is TGTGCCAGCAGCTTAGCGCTCCCCAACCAGGATACGCAGTATTTT.

This chain uses TRBV5-1 with TRBJ2-5; the match to TRBD2 covers 8 bases. The CDR3 sequence is 18 residues long. CDR1 is SGHRS, CDR2 YFSETQ, per germline. V lost 3 bases and J lost 6; bases outside the gene matches: 19. As DNA, the CDR3 is TGCGCCAGCAGCTCCTTCCGGGACGAGAGCGGGAGTGGAAAGACCCAGTACTTC. The encoded protein is CASSSFRDESGSGKTQYF.

In this sample, this clone turned up once. The chain combines TRBV30 with TRBJ1-5; D unresolved. Deletions cut 1 base from V and 7 bases from J, with 11 bases between. The CDR3 consists of 13 residues. The V gene's germline CDR1 is GTSNPN and CDR2 SVGIG (reference sequence). As DNA, the CDR3 is TGTGCCTGGAGTGCGGTTTCGAAGCAGCCCCAGCATTTT. It yields the protein CAWSAVSKQPQHF.